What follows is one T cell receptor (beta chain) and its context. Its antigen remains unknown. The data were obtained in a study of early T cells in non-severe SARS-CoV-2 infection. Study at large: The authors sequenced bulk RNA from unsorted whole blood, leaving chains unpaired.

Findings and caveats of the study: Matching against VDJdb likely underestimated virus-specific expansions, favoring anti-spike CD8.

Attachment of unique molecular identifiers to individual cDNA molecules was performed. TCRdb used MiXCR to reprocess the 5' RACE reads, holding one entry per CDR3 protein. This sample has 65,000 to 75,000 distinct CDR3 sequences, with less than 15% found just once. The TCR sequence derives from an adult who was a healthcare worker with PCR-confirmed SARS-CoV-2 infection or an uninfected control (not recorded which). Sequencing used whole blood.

The CDR3 DNA follows: TGTGCCAGCAGTTACCTTAGCGAGCAGTACTTC. Translating it yields CASSYLSEQYF. The chain couples TRBV6-6 to TRBJ2-7; no clear D. Trimming pared 2 bases from V and 6 bases from J, leaving 5 bases between. CDR3 size: 11 residues. In germline, CDR1 is MNHNY, CDR2 SVGAGI (reference sequence).